Given below is one T cell receptor beta chain in context. Sequenced by immunoSEQ multiplex PCR; TCRdb stores in-frame clones only, minus some. The table has around 68,000 clones, about 95% seen once. V shed 0 bases and J shed 2 bases, with 11 bases lying between them. The CDR3 contains 16 residues. The germline V gene has CDR1 KGHSH and CDR2 LQKENI. This sample is part of a study of shared T cell receptors in the human thymus. The chain carries TRBV18 and TRBJ1-5, with a possible D match to TRBD1 (5 bases). This receptor was taken from a human donor. Input material: thymocytes. CDR3: CASSPPPGGGNQPQHF. The DNA of the CDR3 is TGTGCCAGCTCACCACCCCCCGGGGGAGGCAATCAGCCCCAGCATTTT.